One T cell receptor (beta chain) is described in this entry. The record originates from a study of blood T cell repertoires in COVID-19. Original analysis: How many nucleated cells were present was estimated from reference gene primer amplification. Here immunoSEQ multiplex PCR was the method, and the copy in TCRdb shows in-frame clones only, minus some. The V and J calls and the clone size are those of that table, but D and trimming were determined from the DNA. The repertoire includes around 180,000 clones, over 75% of them detected once, and approximately 10% sits in the top ten. This CDR3 has 14 residues. CDR1 and CDR2 (germline): LGHNT, FRNRAP. J gave up 8 bases and V 4 bases, and 6 bases lay outside the gene matches.

This TCR derives from a human donor with active or convalescent COVID-19. The donor label of this sample is uncertain. The specimen was peripheral blood. The chain has TRBV12-5 and TRBJ1-4; 8 bases are a match to TRBD1. CDR3 residues: CASGSTGGWEKLFF. In nucleotides, the CDR3 is TGTGCTAGTGGTTCAACAGGGGGATGGGAAAAACTGTTTTTT.